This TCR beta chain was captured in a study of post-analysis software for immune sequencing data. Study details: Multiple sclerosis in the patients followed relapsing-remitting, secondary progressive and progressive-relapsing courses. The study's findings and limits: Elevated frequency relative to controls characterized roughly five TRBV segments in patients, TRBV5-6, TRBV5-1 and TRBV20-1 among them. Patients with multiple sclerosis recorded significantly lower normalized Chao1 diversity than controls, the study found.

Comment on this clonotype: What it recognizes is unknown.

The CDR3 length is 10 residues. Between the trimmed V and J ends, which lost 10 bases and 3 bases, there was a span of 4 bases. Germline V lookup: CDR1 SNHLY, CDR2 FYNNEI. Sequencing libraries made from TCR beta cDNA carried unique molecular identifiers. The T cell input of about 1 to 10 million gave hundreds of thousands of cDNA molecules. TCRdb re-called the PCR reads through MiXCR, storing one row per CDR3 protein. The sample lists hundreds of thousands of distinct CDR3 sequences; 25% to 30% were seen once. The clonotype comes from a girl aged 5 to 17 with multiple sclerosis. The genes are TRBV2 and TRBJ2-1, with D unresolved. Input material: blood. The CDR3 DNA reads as TGTGCCACCAACTACAATGAGCAGTTCTTC. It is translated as CATNYNEQFF.